This T cell receptor (beta chain) was found in a study of CD8 T cells in ankylosing spondylitis. Study observations and caveats: Relatively scarce in peripheral blood, disease-linked clones were CD8+. Seven or eight highly homologous variants made up a TCR beta motif, and this motif appeared characteristic of ankylosing spondylitis blood. From matched ankylosing spondylitis synovial fluid, disease-linked clones were reportedly recovered at significantly enriched levels. Several of the motif variants were reported before in synovial fluid and blood from reactive arthritis.

V shed 2 bases and J shed 2 bases, with 19 bases lying between them. The CDR3 is 17 amino acids. Comments on this clonotype: Its specificity is not known.

TCRdb analysed the 5' RACE reads with MiXCR anew, one entry per CDR3 protein. The data show roughly 220,000 distinct CDR3 sequences, around 17% seen once. J is TRBJ2-7 and V is TRBV23-1; D may be TRBD1 (7 bases). TRBV23-1 is placed among ORFs of uncertain function. The sample comprised blood, either unsorted or a sorted T cell fraction (not recorded which). The source of this sequence is a male donor with ankylosing spondylitis. Here the CDR3 reads CASSQNAGQSPTYEQYF. The CDR3 DNA reads TGCGCCAGCAGTCAAAATGCGGGACAGAGCCCTACCTACGAGCAGTACTTC.